This T cell receptor beta chain was identified in a study of OX40 agonist ivuxolimab in advanced cancers. Background on the study: Ivuxolimab, an antibody that agonizes OX40 (CD134), was administered to the patients.

General study points: Clonal expansion was among the lowest in partial responders at 0.1-3.0 mg/kg, especially CD8+.

The assay was immunoSEQ multiplex PCR, and TCRdb's table has in-frame clones only and misses some. This table holds some 67,000 clones, around nine tenths found once. Germline CDR1 is MRHNA and CDR2 is SNTAGT. The CDR3 spans 12 residues. Comment on this clone: Its antigen is unknown.

Systemic immunosuppression or a history of autoimmune disease excluded patients. The receptor was isolated from an adult with an advanced solid tumor such as melanoma, head and neck, liver or kidney cancer. The chain couples TRBV6-4 to TRBJ2-5; maybe TRBD2 (7 bases). The sample consisted of CD4+ or CD8+ T cells sorted from blood, taken in a trial of the OX40 agonist ivuxolimab. The CDR3 DNA reads TGTGTAGAGGGGGAGGGGATGAAGACCCAGTACTTC. Encoded protein: CVEGEGMKTQYF.